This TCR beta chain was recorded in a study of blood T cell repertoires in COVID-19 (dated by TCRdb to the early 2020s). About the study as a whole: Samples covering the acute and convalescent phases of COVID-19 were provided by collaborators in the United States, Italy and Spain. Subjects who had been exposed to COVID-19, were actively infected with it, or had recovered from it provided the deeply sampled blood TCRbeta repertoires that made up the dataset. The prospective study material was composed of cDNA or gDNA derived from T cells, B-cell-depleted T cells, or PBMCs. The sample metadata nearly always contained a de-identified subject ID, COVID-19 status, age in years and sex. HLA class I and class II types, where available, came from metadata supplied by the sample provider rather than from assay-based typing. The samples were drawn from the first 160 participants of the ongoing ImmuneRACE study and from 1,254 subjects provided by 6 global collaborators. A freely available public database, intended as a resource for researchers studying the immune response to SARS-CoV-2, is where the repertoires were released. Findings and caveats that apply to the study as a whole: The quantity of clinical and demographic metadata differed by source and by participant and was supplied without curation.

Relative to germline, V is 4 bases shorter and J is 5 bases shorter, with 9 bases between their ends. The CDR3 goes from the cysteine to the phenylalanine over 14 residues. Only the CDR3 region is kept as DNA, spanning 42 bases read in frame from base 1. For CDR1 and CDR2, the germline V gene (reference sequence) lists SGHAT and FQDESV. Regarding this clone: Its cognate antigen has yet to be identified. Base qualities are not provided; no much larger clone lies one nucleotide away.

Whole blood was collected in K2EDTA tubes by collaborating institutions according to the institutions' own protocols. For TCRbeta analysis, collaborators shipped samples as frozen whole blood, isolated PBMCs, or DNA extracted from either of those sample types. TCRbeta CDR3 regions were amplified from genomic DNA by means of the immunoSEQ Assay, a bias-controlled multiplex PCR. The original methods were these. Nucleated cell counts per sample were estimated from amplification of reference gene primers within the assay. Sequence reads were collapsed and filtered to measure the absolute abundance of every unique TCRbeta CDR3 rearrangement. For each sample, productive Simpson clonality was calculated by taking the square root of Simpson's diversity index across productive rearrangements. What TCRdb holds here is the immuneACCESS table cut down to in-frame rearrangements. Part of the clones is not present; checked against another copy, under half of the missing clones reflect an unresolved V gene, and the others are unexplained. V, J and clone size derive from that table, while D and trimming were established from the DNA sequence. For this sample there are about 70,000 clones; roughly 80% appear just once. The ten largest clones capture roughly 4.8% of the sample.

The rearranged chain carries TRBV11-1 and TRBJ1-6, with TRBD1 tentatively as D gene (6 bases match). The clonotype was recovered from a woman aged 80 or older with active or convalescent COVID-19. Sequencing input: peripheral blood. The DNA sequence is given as TGTGCCAGCAGCTCCAACAGGGATAATTCACCCCTCCACTTT. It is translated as CASSSNRDNSPLHF.